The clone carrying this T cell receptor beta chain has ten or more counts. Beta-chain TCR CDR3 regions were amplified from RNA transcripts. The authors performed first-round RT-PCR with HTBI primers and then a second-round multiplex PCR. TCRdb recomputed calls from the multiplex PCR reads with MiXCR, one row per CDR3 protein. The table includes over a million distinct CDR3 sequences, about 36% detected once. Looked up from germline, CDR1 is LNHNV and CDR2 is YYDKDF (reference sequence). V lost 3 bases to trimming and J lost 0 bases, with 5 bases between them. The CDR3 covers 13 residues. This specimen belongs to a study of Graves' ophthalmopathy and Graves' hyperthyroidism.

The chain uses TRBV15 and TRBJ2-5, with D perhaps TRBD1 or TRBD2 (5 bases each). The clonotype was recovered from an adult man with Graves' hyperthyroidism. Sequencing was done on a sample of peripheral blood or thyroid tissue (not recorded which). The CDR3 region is CATSRGHQETQYF. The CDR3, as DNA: TGTGCCACCAGCAGGGGACACCAAGAGACCCAGTACTTC.